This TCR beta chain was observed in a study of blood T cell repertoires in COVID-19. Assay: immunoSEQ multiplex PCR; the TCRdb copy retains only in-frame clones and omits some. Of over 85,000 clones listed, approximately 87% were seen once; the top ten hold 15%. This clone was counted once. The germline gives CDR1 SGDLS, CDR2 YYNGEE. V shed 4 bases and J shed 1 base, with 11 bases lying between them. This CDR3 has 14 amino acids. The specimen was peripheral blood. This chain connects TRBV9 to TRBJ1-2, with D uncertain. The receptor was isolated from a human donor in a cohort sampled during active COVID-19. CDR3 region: CASSFYGSNYGYTF. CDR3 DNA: TGTGCCAGCAGCTTCTACGGGAGTAACTATGGCTACACCTTC.